The following is a T cell receptor (beta chain) sequence with its context. The antigen is unknown. Repertoires were generated with immunoSEQ multiplex PCR, while TCRdb's copy carries only in-frame clones and drops some. The table includes under 60,000 clones, roughly 80% detected once. The sample is drawn from a study of OX40 agonist ivuxolimab in advanced cancers. Whole-study results and caveats: Among the lowest peripheral clonal expansion occurred in 0.1-3.0 mg/kg partial responders. Within 6 weeks, CD4+ and CD8+ blood T cells expanded clonally at 0.1 to 3.0 mg/kg.

The source was CD4+ or CD8+ T cells sorted from blood, collected in a trial of the OX40 agonist ivuxolimab. The source is an adult with an advanced solid tumor such as melanoma, head and neck, liver or kidney cancer.

CDR3 protein: CASSARTGLYNQPQHF. CDR3 DNA sequence: TGTGCCAGCAGCGCCCGGACAGGGTTGTACAATCAGCCCCAGCATTTT. The J gene is TRBJ1-5, the V gene TRBV7-2, with 8 bases that match TRBD1. The CDR3 sequence is 16 residues long. Germline V CDR1 and CDR2: SGHTA, FQGNSA. The V and J ends lost 5 bases and 3 bases, in that order; junction bases with no gene match: 9.